The clone carrying this T cell receptor beta chain has a handful of counts. What it binds is unknown. These data belong to a study of T cell repertoires in cytomegalovirus infection. Study-level results: Summed frequency of public TCR beta families distinguished CMV carriers with the relevant HLA.

Via MiXCR, TCRdb re-called the reads, giving one row per CDR3 protein. The table has approximately 990,000 distinct CDR3 sequences, roughly a third seen once. The V gene end was trimmed by 0 bases and the J gene end by 0 bases; junction bases not matched to a gene: 12. The CDR3 contains 19 residues. Germline V gene data show CDR1 as LGHNA and CDR2 as YNFKEQ. The genes are TRBV4-2 and TRBJ2-3; 7 bases match TRBD1. This TCR was sampled from a human donor in good health (CMV status not recorded). Some clones in this sample may be carry-over from other donors' samples. Sequencing used cultured CD8+ T cells from PBMCs, obtained from culture after CMV antigen stimulation. DNA of the CDR3: TGTGCCAGCAGCCAAGATAGTTTCGGGACAGCAACTAGCACAGATACGCAGTATTTT. Protein product: CASSQDSFGTATSTDTQYF.